A selection of T cell receptor beta chains follows, all from one sample in a study of T cells in Graves' hyperthyroidism and ophthalmopathy. TCRdb re-called the multiplex PCR reads with MiXCR, one entry per CDR3 protein. The table has 450,000 to 700,000 distinct CDR3 sequences, 35% to 55% seen once. Input material: peripheral blood or thyroid tissue (not recorded which). The receptors originated from an adult woman with Graves' disease, either hyperthyroidism or ophthalmopathy (not recorded which). CDR3s include the opening cysteine and the closing phenylalanine or tryptophan. The D gene is left open where the match is weak. The size entry is marked missing in some rows and otherwise reads once, few, many or a size class.

J,size,V,D,DNA,CDR3
TRBJ2-2,.,TRBV2,.,TGTGCCAGCAGTGGGGAGAGTGATGGGGAGCTGTTTTTT,CASSGESDGELFF
TRBJ1-3,few,TRBV28,TRBD1,TGTGCCAGCAGTACCGCAAGACAGGGGATTTCTGGAAACACCATATATTTT,CASSTARQGISGNTIYF
TRBJ1-1,many,TRBV2,.,TGTGCCAGCAGTGCTTCCGGGACTCTGAACACTGAAGCTTTCTTT,CASSASGTLNTEAFF
TRBJ1-4,.,TRBV30,.,TGTGCCTGGGGAAGGAGGGGAGCTAATGAAAAACTGTTTTTT,CAWGRRGANEKLFF
TRBJ1-5,many,TRBV7-9,.,TGTGCCAGCAGCTCGACGGCCGGTGATCAGCCCCAGCATTTT,CASSSTAGDQPQHF
TRBJ2-7,few,TRBV10-3,TRBD1,TGTGCCAGCAAAGGACAGGGGGATGGCGTAGGGGTGAGTTCCTACGAGCAGTACTTC,CASKGQGDGVGVSSYEQYF
TRBJ1-1,few,TRBV6-5,TRBD1,TGTGCCGGCAGCTCTCGGACAGGGAGAGCTTTCTTT,CAGSSRTGRAFF
TRBJ1-6,few,TRBV7-9,.,TGTGCCAGCTATGGCGGCAGTTTAACAGGGTATAATTCACCCCTCCACTTT,CASYGGSLTGYNSPLHF
TRBJ1-1,many,TRBV4-1,.,TGCGCCAGCAGCCCGTGGTTGGGGGGGAAAGCTGAAGCTTTCTTT,CASSPWLGGKAEAFF
TRBJ1-5,.,TRBV15,TRBD1,TGTGCCACCAGCAGAGAAGGGACAGGGAATCAGCCCCAGCATTTT,CATSREGTGNQPQHF
TRBJ2-7,once,TRBV5-1,.,TGTGCCAGCACCACCGACGTGGCGCGTTACGAGCAGTACTTC,CASTTDVARYEQYF
TRBJ1-2,.,TRBV7-9,.,TGTGCCAGCAGCTATTTGGGCGGCTACACCTTC,CASSYLGGYTF
TRBJ2-6,.,TRBV5-1,TRBD1,TGCGCCAGCAGCTCCGGGACAGGAAACTCATTGGCCAACGTCCTGACTTTC,CASSSGTGNSLANVLTF
TRBJ2-3,.,TRBV7-2,.,TGTGCCAGCAGAAATTTTCAATACACAGATACGCAGTATTTT,CASRNFQYTDTQYF
TRBJ1-2,.,TRBV15,.,TGTGCCACCAGCAGAATACCGAACTCCGGCTACACCTTC,CATSRIPNSGYTF
TRBJ2-7,.,TRBV5-4,.,TGTGTCAGCAGCTTGGAAACAGGATCCTACGAGCAGTACTTC,CVSSLETGSYEQYF
TRBJ2-2,many,TRBV7-9,TRBD1,TGTGCCAGCAACTCGGACAGGGAGGTGGTCCTGCAAGGGGAGCTGTTTTTT,CASNSDREVVLQGELFF
TRBJ2-7,many,TRBV12-3/TRBV12-4,TRBD1,TGTGCCAGCAGCGGACAGGGGAAGAAGCAGTACTTC,CASSGQGKKQYF
TRBJ1-1,many,TRBV10-2,.,TGCGCCAGCAGCGTGGGGACTGAAGCTTTCTTT,CASSVGTEAFF
TRBJ1-5,once,TRBV10-3,.,TGTGCCAGCAGTGAGGACCCCGGATCGGGCAATCAGCCCCAGCATTTT,CASSEDPGSGNQPQHF
TRBJ2-5,.,TRBV25-1,TRBD1,TGTGCCAGCACAGACAGGGACGTAAAAGAGACCCAGTACTTC,CASTDRDVKETQYF
TRBJ1-5,few,TRBV28,.,TGTGCCAGCAGGTCCAGGGCACAGGAGAGCAATCAGCCCCAGCATTTT,CASRSRAQESNQPQHF
TRBJ1-5,.,TRBV24-1,.,TGTGCCACCAGTGACTTTAGGGGGACGGGAGAGACCCAGCATTTT,CATSDFRGTGETQHF
TRBJ2-2,.,TRBV29-1,TRBD2,TGCAGCAGCCTCGGCGGGAGTGGCACCGGGGAGCTGTCTTGG,CSSLGGSGTGELSW
TRBJ2-5,many,TRBV5-1,TRBD1,TGCGCCAGCAGTTCCACCCCGGGACAGAGCCAAGAGACCCAGTACTTC,CASSSTPGQSQETQYF
TRBJ1-5,once,TRBV19,.,TGTGCCAGTAGTATAGCGGACGGCAGAGCTCAGCCCCAGCATTTT,CASSIADGRAQPQHF
TRBJ2-7,.,TRBV27,.,TGTGCCAGCAGTTATAGCCTAGGGACTCCCTACGAGCAGTACTTC,CASSYSLGTPYEQYF
TRBJ1-2,many,TRBV7-3,.,TGTGCCAGCAGCGCCGGTGCGGGCTATGGCTACACCTTC,CASSAGAGYGYTF
TRBJ2-5,once,TRBV2,.,TGTGCCAGCATGTTTGGGGGGAGCACCCAGTACTTC,CASMFGGSTQYF
TRBJ1-6,.,TRBV6-6,TRBD1,TGTGCCAGCAGTGAAGAGACAGGGGTAAAGCCCCTCCACTTT,CASSEETGVKPLHF
TRBJ1-1,few,TRBV18,.,TGTGCCAGCTCACCAGGGACATATGAAGAAGCTTTCTTT,CASSPGTYEEAFF
TRBJ2-7,many,TRBV20-1,.,TGCAGTGCCACATTACAATACGCGGAGCAGTACTTC,CSATLQYAEQYF